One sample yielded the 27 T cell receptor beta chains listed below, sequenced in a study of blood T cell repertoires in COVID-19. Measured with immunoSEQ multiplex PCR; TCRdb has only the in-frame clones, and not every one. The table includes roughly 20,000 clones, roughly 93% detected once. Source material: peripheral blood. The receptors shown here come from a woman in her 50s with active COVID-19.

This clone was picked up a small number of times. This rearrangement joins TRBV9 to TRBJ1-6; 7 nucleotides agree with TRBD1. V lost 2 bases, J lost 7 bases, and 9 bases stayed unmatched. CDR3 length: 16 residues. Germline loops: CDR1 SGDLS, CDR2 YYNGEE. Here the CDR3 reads CASSVSGTEVNSPLHF. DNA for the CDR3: TGTGCCAGCAGCGTCTCGGGGACAGAAGTAAATTCACCCCTCCACTTT.

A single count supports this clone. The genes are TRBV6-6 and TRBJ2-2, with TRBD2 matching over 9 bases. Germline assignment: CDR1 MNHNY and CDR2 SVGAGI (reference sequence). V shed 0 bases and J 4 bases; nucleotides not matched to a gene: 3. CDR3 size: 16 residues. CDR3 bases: TGTGCCAGCAGTTACTCGGCGGGAGGGAGCACCGGGGAGCTGTTTTTT. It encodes CASSYSAGGSTGELFF.

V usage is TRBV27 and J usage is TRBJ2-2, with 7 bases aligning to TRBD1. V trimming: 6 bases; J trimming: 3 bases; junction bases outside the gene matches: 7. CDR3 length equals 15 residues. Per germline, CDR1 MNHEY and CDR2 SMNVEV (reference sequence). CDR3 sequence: CASSRRQGYTGELFF. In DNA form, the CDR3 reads TGTGCCAGCAGCCGACGACAGGGATACACCGGGGAGCTGTTTTTT.

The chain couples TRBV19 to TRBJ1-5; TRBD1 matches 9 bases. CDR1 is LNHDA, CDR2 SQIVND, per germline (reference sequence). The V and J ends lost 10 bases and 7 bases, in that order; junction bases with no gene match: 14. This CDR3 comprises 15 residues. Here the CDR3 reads CATSQGQGNYQPQHF. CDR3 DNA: TGTGCCACAAGCCAGGGACAGGGTAATTACCAGCCCCAGCATTTT.

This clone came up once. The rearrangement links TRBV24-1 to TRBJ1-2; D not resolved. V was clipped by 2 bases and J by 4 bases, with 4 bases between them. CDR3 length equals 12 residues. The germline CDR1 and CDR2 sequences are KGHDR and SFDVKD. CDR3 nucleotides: TGTGCCACCAGTGATTACAGCTATGGCTACACCTTC. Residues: CATSDYSYGYTF.

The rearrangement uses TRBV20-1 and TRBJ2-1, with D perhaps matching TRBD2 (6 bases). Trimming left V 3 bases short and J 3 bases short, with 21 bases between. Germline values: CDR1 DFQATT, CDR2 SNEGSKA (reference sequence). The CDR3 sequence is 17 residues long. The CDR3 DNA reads TGCAGTGCTAGTTCGCCCGGGAGCTCCCATTACTACAATGAGCAGTTCTTC. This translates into CSASSPGSSHYYNEQFF.

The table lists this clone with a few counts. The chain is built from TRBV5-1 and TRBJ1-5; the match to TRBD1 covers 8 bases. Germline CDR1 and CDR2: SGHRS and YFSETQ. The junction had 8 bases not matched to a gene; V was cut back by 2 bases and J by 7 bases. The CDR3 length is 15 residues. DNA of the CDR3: TGCGCCAGCAGCTTAGAACAGGGGGGAGGACAGCCCCAGCATTTT. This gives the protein CASSLEQGGGQPQHF.

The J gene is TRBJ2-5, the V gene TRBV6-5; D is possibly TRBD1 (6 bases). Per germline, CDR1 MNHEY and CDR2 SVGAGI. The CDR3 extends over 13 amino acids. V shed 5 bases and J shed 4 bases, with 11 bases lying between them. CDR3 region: CASSQQGLETQYF. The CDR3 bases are TGTGCCAGCAGTCAACAGGGTCTAGAGACCCAGTACTTC.

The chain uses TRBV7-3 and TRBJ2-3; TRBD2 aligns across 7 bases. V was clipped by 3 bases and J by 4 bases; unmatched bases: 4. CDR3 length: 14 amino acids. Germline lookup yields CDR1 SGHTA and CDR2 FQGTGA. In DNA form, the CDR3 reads TGTGCCAGCAGCTTCGGCGGGAGAGCAGATACGCAGTATTTT. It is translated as CASSFGGRADTQYF.

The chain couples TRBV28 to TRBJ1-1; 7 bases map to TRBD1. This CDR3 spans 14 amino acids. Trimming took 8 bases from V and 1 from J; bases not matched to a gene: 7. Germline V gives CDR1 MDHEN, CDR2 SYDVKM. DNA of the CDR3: TGTGCCAGCGGGGGCGGGACAGCGAACACTGAAGCTTTCTTT. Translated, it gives CASGGGTANTEAFF. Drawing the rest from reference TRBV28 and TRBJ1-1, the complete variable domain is DVKVTQSSRYLVKRTGEKVFLECVQDMDHENMFWYRQDPGLGLRLIYFSYDVKMKEKGDIPEGYSVSREKKERFSLILESASTNQTSMYLCASGGGTANTEAFFGQGTRLTVV.

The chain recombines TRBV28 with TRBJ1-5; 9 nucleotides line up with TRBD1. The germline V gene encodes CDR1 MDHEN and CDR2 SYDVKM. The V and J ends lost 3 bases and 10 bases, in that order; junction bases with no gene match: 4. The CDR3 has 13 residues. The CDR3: CASSLGQGGPQHF. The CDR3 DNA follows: TGTGCCAGCAGTTTGGGACAGGGAGGACCCCAGCATTTT.

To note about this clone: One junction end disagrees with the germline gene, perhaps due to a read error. The CDR3 protein is CASSLASTDTQYF. CDR3 DNA: TGTGCCAGCAGCTTGGCTAGCACCGATACGCAGTATTTT. The chain employs TRBV5-4 and TRBJ2-3; TRBD2 is a possible D gene (5 bases). The CDR3 contains 13 residues. The germline CDR1 and CDR2 sequences are SGHNT and YYREEE (reference sequence).

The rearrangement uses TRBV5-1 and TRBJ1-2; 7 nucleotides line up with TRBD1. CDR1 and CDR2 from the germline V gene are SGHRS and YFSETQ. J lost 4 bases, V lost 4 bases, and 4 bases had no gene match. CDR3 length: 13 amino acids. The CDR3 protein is CASSQDRFYGYTF. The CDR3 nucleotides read TGCGCCAGCAGCCAGGACAGGTTCTATGGCTACACCTTC.

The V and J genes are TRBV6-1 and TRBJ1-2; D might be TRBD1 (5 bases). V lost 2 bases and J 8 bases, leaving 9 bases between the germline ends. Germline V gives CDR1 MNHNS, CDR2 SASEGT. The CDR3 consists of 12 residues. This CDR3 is CASSELKGGYTF. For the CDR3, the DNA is TGTGCCAGCAGTGAATTAAAGGGGGGCTACACCTTC.

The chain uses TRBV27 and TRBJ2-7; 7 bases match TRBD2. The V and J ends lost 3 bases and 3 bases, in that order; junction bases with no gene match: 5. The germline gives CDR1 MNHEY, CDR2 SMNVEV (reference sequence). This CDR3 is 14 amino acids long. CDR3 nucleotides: TGTGCCAGCAGTTTGGGCGGGAGTTACTACGAGCAGTACTTC. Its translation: CASSLGGSYYEQYF.

The CDR3 sequence: CASSLDRGSGANVLTF. In DNA, the CDR3 is TGTGCCAGCAGCTTGGACAGGGGTTCTGGGGCCAACGTCCTGACTTTC. V gene TRBV5-5 combines with J gene TRBJ2-6, with 7 bases aligning to TRBD1. V trimming: 0 bases; J trimming: 1 base; junction bases outside the gene matches: 1. The CDR3 is 16 amino acids. In germline, CDR1 is SGHKS, CDR2 YYEKEE (reference sequence).

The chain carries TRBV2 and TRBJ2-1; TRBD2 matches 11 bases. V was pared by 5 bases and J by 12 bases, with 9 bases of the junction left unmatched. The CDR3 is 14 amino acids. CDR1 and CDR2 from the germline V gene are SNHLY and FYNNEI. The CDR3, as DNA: TGTGCCAGCAGTCGTAGCGGGAGGGCCGTAGGGCAGTTCTTC. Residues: CASSRSGRAVGQFF.

In nucleotides, the CDR3 is TGTGCCAGCAGTGTGGGCAGGGGGCTGGAGCAGTACTTC. Its translation is CASSVGRGLEQYF. The rearrangement uses TRBV6-4 and TRBJ2-7; TRBD1 agrees at 8 bases. CDR3 size: 13 residues. Looked up from germline, CDR1 is MRHNA and CDR2 is SNTAGT. V shed 4 bases, J shed 7 bases, and the junction held 6 bases outside the gene matches.

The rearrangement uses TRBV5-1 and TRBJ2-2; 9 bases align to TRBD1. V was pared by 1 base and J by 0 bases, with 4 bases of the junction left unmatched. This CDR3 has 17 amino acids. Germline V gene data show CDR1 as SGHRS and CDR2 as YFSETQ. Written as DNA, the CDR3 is TGCGCCAGCAGCTTGTGGACAGGGGTCCCGAACACCGGGGAGCTGTTTTTT. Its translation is CASSLWTGVPNTGELFF.

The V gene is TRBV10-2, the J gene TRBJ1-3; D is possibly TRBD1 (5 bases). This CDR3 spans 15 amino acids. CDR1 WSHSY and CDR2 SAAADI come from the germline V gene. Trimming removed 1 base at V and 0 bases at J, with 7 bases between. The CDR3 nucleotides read TGCGCCAGCAGTGAGTGGGGCTTCTCTGGAAACACCATATATTTT. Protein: CASSEWGFSGNTIYF.

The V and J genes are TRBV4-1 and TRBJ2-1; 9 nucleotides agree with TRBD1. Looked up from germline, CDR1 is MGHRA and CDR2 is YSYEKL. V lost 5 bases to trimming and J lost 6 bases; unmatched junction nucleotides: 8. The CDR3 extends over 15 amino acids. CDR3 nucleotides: TGCGCCAGCAGCAACCCGGGACAGGGCTCCAATGAGCAGTTCTTC. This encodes CASSNPGQGSNEQFF.

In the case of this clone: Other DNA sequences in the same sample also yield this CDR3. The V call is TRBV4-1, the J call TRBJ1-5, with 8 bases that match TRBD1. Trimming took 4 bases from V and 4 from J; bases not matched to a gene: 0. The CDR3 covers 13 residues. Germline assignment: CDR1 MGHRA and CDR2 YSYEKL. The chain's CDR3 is CASSRDRNQPQHF. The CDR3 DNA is TGCGCCAGCAGCCGGGACAGGAATCAGCCCCAGCATTTT.

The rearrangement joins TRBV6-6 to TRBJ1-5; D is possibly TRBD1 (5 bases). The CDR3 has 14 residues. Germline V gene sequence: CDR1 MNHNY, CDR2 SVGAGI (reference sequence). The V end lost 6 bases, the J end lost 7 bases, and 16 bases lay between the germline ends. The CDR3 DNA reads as TGTGCCAGCAGCCTAGGCGGGGGGTGGCAGCCCCAGCATTTT. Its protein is CASSLGGGWQPQHF.

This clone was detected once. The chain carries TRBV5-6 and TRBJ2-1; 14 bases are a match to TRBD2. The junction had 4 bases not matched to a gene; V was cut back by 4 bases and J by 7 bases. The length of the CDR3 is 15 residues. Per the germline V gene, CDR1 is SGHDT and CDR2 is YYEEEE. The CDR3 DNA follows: TGTGCCAGCAGCGAGGGACTAGCGGGAGTAAATGAGCAGTTCTTC. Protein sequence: CASSEGLAGVNEQFF.

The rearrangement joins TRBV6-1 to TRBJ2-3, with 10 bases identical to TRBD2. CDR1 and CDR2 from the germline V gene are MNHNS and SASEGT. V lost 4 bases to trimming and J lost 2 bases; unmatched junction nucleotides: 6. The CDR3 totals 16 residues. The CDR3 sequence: CASSVLAGVITDTQYF. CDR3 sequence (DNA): TGTGCCAGCAGTGTTCTAGCGGGAGTCATCACAGATACGCAGTATTTT.

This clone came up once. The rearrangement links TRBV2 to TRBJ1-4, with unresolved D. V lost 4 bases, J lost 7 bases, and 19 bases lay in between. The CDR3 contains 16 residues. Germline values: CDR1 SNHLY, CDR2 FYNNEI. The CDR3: CASSVGVYRDREKLFF. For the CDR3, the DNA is TGTGCCAGCAGTGTCGGGGTATATCGCGATCGTGAAAAACTGTTTTTT.

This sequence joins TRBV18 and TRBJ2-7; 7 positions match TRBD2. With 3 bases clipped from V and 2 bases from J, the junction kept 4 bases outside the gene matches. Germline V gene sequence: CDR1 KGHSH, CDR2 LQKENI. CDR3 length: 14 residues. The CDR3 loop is CASSPNRGAYEQYF. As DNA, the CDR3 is TGTGCCAGCTCACCCAATCGGGGGGCCTACGAGCAGTACTTC.